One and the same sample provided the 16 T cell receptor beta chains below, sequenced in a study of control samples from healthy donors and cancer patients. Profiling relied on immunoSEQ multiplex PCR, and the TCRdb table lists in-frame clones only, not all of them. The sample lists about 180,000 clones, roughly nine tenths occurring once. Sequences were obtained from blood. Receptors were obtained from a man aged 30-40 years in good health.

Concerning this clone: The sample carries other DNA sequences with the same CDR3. The CDR3 is CASSARTGQSTDTQYF. The CDR3 DNA follows: TGTGCCAGCAGCGCCCGGACAGGACAAAGCACAGATACGCAGTATTTT. The J gene is TRBJ2-3, the V gene TRBV9; 7 bases map to TRBD1. The CDR3 is 16 residues long. Trimming removed 3 bases from V and 0 bases from J; junction bases left unmatched: 7. The germline CDR1 and CDR2 sequences are SGDLS and YYNGEE.

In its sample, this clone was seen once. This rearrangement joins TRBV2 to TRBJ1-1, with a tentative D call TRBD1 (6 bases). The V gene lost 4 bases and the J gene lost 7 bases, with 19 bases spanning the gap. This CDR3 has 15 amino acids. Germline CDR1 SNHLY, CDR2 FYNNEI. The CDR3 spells CASSASQGGGIEAFF. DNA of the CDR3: TGTGCCAGCAGTGCCTCCCAAGGGGGGGGGATTGAAGCTTTCTTT. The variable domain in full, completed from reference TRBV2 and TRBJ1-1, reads EPEVTQTPSHQVTQMGQEVILRCVPISNHLYFYWYRQILGQKVEFLVSFYNNEISEKSEIFDDQFSVERPDGSNFTLKIRSTKLEDSAMYFCASSASQGGGIEAFFGQGTRLTVV.

As DNA, the CDR3 is TGTGCCAGCAGCTTAACGGCCAGAAACTTCAACGGGGAGCTGTTTTTT. Translating it yields CASSLTARNFNGELFF. The rearrangement uses TRBV7-3 and TRBJ2-2, with unresolved D. V was pared by 0 bases and J by 7 bases, with 15 bases between. CDR1 and CDR2 (germline): SGHTA, FQGTGA. This CDR3 has 16 residues.

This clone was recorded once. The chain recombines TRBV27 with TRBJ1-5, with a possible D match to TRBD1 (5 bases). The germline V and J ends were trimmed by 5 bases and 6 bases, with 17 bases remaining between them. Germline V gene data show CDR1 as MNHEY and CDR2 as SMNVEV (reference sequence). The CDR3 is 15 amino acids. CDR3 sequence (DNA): TGTGCCAGCAGTCTCCTCCCAGGGTCGGTTCAGCCCCAGCATTTT. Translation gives CASSLLPGSVQPQHF.

The CDR3 region is CASSLVVDTEAFF. As DNA, the CDR3 is TGTGCCAGCAGCTTGGTCGTGGACACTGAAGCTTTCTTT. The chain carries TRBV5-4 and TRBJ1-1, with D uncertain. The CDR3 contains 13 residues. V was clipped by 0 bases and J by 3 bases, with 6 bases between them. Germline values: CDR1 SGHNT, CDR2 YYREEE (reference sequence).

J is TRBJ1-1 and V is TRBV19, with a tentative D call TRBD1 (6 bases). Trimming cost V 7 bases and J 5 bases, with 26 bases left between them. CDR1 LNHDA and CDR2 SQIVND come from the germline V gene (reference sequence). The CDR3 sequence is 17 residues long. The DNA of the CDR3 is TGTGCCAGTACCGCCGGATTGAACAGGGCGGGGGGGACTGAAGCTTTCTTT. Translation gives CASTAGLNRAGGTEAFF.

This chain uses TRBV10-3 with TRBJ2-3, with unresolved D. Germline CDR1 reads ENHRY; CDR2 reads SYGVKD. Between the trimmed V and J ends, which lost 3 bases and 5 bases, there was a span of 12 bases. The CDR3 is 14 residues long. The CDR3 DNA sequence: TGTGCCATCAGTGACCCGGTGACACGAGATACGCAGTATTTT. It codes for CAISDPVTRDTQYF.

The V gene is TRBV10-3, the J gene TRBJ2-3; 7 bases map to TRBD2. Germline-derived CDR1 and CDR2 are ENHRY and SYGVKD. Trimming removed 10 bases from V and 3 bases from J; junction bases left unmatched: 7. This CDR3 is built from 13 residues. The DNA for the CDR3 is TGTGCCACCAGGAGCGGGGTAACAGATACGCAGTATTTT. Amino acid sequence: CATRSGVTDTQYF.

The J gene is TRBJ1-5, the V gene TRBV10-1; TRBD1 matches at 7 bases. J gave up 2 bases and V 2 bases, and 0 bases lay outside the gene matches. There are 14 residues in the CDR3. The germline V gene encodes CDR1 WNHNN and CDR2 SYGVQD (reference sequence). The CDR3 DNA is TGCGCCAGCAGTGAGGGACAGGGCAATCAGCCCCAGCATTTT. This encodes CASSEGQGNQPQHF.

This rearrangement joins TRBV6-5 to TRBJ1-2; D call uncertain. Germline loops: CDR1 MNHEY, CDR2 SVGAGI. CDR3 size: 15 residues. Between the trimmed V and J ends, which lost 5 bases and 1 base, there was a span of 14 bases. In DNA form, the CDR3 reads TGTGCCAGCAGTAGGTCGTTTGGGGTTAACTATGGCTACACCTTC. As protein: CASSRSFGVNYGYTF.

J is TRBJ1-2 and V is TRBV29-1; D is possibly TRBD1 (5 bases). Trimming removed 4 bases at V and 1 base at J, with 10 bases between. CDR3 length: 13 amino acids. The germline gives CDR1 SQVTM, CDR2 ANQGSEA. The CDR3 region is CSVGGGDNYGYTF. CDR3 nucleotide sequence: TGCAGCGTTGGTGGGGGTGATAACTATGGCTACACCTTC. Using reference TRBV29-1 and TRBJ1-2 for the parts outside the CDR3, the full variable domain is SAVISQKPSRDICQRGTSLTIQCQVDSQVTMMFWYRQQPGQSLTLIATANQGSEATYESGFVIDKFPISRPNLTFSTLTVSNMSPEDSSIYLCSVGGGDNYGYTFGSGTRLTVV.

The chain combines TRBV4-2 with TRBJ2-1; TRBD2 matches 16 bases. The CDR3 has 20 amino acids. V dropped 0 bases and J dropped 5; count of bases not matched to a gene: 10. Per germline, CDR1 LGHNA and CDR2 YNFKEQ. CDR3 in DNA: TGTGCCAGCAGCCAAGAGGGGCCGGGACTAGCGGGAGGGATTGACAATGAGCAGTTCTTC. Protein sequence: CASSQEGPGLAGGIDNEQFF.

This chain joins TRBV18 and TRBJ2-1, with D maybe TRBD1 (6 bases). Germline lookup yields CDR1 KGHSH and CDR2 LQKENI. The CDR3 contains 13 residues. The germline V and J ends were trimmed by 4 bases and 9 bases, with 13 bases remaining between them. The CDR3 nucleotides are TGTGCCAGCTCACAATCTGACAGGTTTGAGCAGTTCTTC. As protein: CASSQSDRFEQFF.

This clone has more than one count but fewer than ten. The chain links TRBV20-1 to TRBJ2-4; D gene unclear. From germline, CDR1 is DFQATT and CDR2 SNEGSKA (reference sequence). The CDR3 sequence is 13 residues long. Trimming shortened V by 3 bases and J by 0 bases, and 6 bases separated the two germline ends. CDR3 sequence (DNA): TGCAGTGCTAGTTTTCTAGCCAAAAACATTCAGTACTTC. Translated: CSASFLAKNIQYF.

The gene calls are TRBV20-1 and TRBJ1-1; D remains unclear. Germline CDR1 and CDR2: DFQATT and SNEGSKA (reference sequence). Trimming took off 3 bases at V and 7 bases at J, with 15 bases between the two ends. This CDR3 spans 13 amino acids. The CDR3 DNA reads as TGCAGTGCTAGTAATACCGGGGTTATTGAAGCTTTCTTT. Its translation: CSASNTGVIEAFF.

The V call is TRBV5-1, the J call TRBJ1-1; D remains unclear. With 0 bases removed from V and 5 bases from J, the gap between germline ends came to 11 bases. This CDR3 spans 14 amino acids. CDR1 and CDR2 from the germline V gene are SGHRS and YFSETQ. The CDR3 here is CASSLDGPGTEAFF. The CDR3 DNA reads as TGCGCCAGCAGCTTGGATGGCCCCGGAACTGAAGCTTTCTTT.